This T cell receptor beta chain came from a study of identical twins. In every case, the donor was a healthy Caucasian. In its sample, this clonotype was seen once. The V end lost 4 bases, the J end lost 4 bases, and 11 bases lay between the germline ends. This CDR3 is built from 14 residues. Germline assignment: CDR1 ENHRY and CDR2 SYGVKD. TCRdb redid the calling of the 5' RACE reads with MiXCR, one entry per CDR3 protein. The sample shows 600,000 to 850,000 distinct CDR3 sequences, over 15% of them seen only once. These records were also assigned to another study, of T cells expressing NK-cell markers.

This sequence was found in a woman under 30 in good health. Material for sequencing was PBMCs. V usage is TRBV10-3 and J usage is TRBJ2-1; D not resolved. CDR3 in DNA: TGTGCCATCAGTGTGGGTGGTGATTACAATGAGCAGTTCTTC. Its protein is CAISVGGDYNEQFF.